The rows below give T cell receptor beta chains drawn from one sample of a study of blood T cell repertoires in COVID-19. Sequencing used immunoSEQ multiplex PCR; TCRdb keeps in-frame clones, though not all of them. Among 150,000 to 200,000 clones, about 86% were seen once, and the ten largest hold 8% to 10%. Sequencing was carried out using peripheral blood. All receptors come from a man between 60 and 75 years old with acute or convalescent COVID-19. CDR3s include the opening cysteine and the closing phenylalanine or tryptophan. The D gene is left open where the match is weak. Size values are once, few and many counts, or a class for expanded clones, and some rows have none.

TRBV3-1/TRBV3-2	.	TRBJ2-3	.	CASSQVPALVRYF	TGTGCCAGCAGCCAAGTCCCTGCACTAGTCCGGTATTTT
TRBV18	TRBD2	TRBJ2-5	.	CASSPPGLAEETQYF	TGTGCCAGCTCGCCTCCGGGACTAGCCGAAGAGACCCAGTACTTC
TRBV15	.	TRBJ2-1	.	CATRDWAVKGNEQFF	TGTGCCACCAGGGATTGGGCAGTAAAGGGGAATGAGCAGTTCTTC
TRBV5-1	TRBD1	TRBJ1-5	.	CASSYDRDNQPQHF	TGCGCCAGCAGCTACGACAGGGACAATCAGCCCCAGCATTTT
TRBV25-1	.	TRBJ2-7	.	CASSETSGGYYEQYF	TGTGCCAGCAGTGAAACCTCAGGGGGGTACTACGAGCAGTACTTC
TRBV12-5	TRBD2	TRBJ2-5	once	CASGPGSHSASGQETQYF	TGTGCTAGTGGTCCCGGTTCCCATAGTGCTAGCGGGCAAGAGACCCAGTACTTC
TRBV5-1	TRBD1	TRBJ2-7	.	CASSLESGGEQYF	TGCGCCAGCAGCTTGGAGTCAGGGGGCGAGCAGTACTTC
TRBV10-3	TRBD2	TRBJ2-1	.	CAITPPSSGPSNEQFF	TGTGCCATCACCCCACCCTCTAGCGGGCCGTCCAATGAGCAGTTCTTC
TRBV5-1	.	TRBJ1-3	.	CASSLGDTGNTIYF	TGCGCCAGCAGCTTGGGGGACACTGGAAACACCATATATTTT
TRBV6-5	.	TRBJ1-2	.	CASRPPGFGGYTF	TGTGCCAGCAGGCCGCCCGGGTTCGGCGGCTACACCTTC